This note documents a single TCR beta chain sequence. This record belongs to a study of T-cell reconstitution after alpha-beta-depleted transplantation in children. Unique molecular identifiers were incorporated during preparation of the TCRbeta library. TCRdb called the PCR reads again in MiXCR, with one record for every CDR3 protein. The sample lists 490,000 or so distinct CDR3 sequences, under 15% occurring once. The receptor's source is a human donor who donated a stem cell graft to a child with combined immunodeficiency. The sequencing used PBMCs from the stem cell graft donor, collected from the stem cell graft.

The CDR3 sequence: CASSYAYRPGGELFF. The DNA for the CDR3 is TGTGCCAGCAGTTACGCTTACAGGCCTGGCGGGGAGCTGTTTTTT. The chain uses TRBV6-5 and TRBJ2-2; tentative D call: TRBD1 (5 bases). Trimming cost V 2 bases and J 7 bases, with 14 bases left between them. The CDR3 totals 15 residues. The germline CDR1 and CDR2 sequences are MNHEY and SVGAGI.